These T cell receptor beta chains were read from a single sample in a study of blood T cell repertoires in COVID-19. Assay used: immunoSEQ multiplex PCR; TCRdb lists only in-frame clones, some missing. The sample lists around 170,000 clones, 65% to 90% occurring once. The material sequenced was peripheral blood. The source is a man aged 45-65 years with active or convalescent COVID-19. CDR3s leave out the opening cysteine and the closing phenylalanine or tryptophan. D genes are given only for firm matches. Clone size is shown for a subset of rows, as once, few, many or a class of expanded clone.

cdr3_length: 13
d_call: TRBD1
v_call: TRBV19
clone_size: -
j_call: TRBJ1-5
cdr3_aa: ASSMPGQGGQPQH

cdr3_length: 12
d_call: -
v_call: TRBV5-4
clone_size: -
j_call: TRBJ1-4
cdr3_aa: ASSLVGEGEKLF

cdr3_length: 13
d_call: TRBD2
v_call: TRBV10-3
clone_size: -
j_call: TRBJ2-1
cdr3_aa: AISESGGGLNEQF

cdr3_length: 13
d_call: TRBD2
v_call: TRBV7-3
clone_size: -
j_call: TRBJ2-1
cdr3_aa: ASSLTSGGYNEQF

cdr3_length: 12
d_call: TRBD1
v_call: TRBV7-3
clone_size: -
j_call: TRBJ1-1
cdr3_aa: ASSSADRAGEAF

cdr3_length: 12
d_call: -
v_call: TRBV10-3
clone_size: -
j_call: TRBJ1-3
cdr3_aa: AISDRQSGNTIY

cdr3_length: 13
d_call: TRBD1
v_call: TRBV9
clone_size: few
j_call: TRBJ1-2
cdr3_aa: ASSPSGTDIYGYT

cdr3_length: 12
d_call: -
v_call: TRBV19
clone_size: -
j_call: TRBJ1-4
cdr3_aa: ASMIPSANEKLF

cdr3_length: 12
d_call: -
v_call: TRBV6-6
clone_size: -
j_call: TRBJ2-1
cdr3_aa: ASSYRGSNNEQF

cdr3_length: 13
d_call: TRBD1
v_call: TRBV5-1
clone_size: -
j_call: TRBJ1-2
cdr3_aa: ASSSTGTENYGYT

cdr3_length: 14
d_call: TRBD1
v_call: TRBV7-6
clone_size: -
j_call: TRBJ1-6
cdr3_aa: ASSLGGTGGNSPLH

cdr3_length: 10
d_call: -
v_call: TRBV28
clone_size: -
j_call: TRBJ1-1
cdr3_aa: ASRSMNTEAF

cdr3_length: 11
d_call: -
v_call: TRBV5-1
clone_size: -
j_call: TRBJ2-1
cdr3_aa: ASSLDSYNEQF

cdr3_length: 11
d_call: TRBD2
v_call: TRBV12-5
clone_size: -
j_call: TRBJ2-1
cdr3_aa: ASARGGLGEQF

cdr3_length: 10
d_call: -
v_call: TRBV6-2/TRBV6-3
clone_size: -
j_call: TRBJ2-2
cdr3_aa: ASSLNTGELF

cdr3_length: 13
d_call: -
v_call: TRBV5-1
clone_size: -
j_call: TRBJ2-5
cdr3_aa: ASSEGIKTQETQY

cdr3_length: 16
d_call: TRBD1
v_call: TRBV7-9
clone_size: -
j_call: TRBJ2-7
cdr3_aa: ASSLIWTGQGSSYEQY

cdr3_length: 14
d_call: TRBD1
v_call: TRBV3-1/TRBV3-2
clone_size: once
j_call: TRBJ2-2
cdr3_aa: ASSQSDRDRSGELF

cdr3_length: 13
d_call: -
v_call: TRBV28
clone_size: once
j_call: TRBJ1-2
cdr3_aa: ASSFVGGGNYGYT

cdr3_length: 15
d_call: TRBD1
v_call: TRBV27
clone_size: few
j_call: TRBJ1-2
cdr3_aa: ASSLGGPGGSMGGYT

cdr3_length: 9
d_call: -
v_call: TRBV30
clone_size: once
j_call: TRBJ2-1
cdr3_aa: AWSPSNEQF

cdr3_length: 12
d_call: TRBD1
v_call: TRBV19
clone_size: -
j_call: TRBJ1-1
cdr3_aa: ASSNGQGATEAF

cdr3_length: 14
d_call: TRBD1
v_call: TRBV28
clone_size: -
j_call: TRBJ1-2
cdr3_aa: ASSLPGEGANDGYT

cdr3_length: 15
d_call: -
v_call: TRBV21-1
clone_size: -
j_call: TRBJ1-4
cdr3_aa: APLRRGRKTTNEKLF

cdr3_length: 14
d_call: TRBD1
v_call: TRBV9
clone_size: -
j_call: TRBJ2-6
cdr3_aa: ASSVQTGVGANVLT

cdr3_length: 12
d_call: -
v_call: TRBV15
clone_size: -
j_call: TRBJ2-7
cdr3_aa: ATSRGRQGYEQY

cdr3_length: 9
d_call: -
v_call: TRBV6-6
clone_size: -
j_call: TRBJ1-1
cdr3_aa: ASSSVTEAF

cdr3_length: 10
d_call: -
v_call: TRBV30
clone_size: -
j_call: TRBJ1-2
cdr3_aa: AWSRQSGGYT

cdr3_length: 12
d_call: TRBD1
v_call: TRBV11-2
clone_size: -
j_call: TRBJ1-4
cdr3_aa: ASSFGGQGGKLF

cdr3_length: 9
d_call: -
v_call: TRBV6-5
clone_size: -
j_call: TRBJ2-5
cdr3_aa: ASGGRETQY

cdr3_length: 8
d_call: -
v_call: TRBV29-1
clone_size: -
j_call: TRBJ1-2
cdr3_aa: SVDPVGYT

cdr3_length: 10
d_call: -
v_call: TRBV19
clone_size: -
j_call: TRBJ1-2
cdr3_aa: ASMTGGYGYT

cdr3_length: 15
d_call: -
v_call: TRBV4-2
clone_size: -
j_call: TRBJ1-4
cdr3_aa: ASSQEIMSGGWEKLF

cdr3_length: 14
d_call: TRBD1
v_call: TRBV10-3
clone_size: -
j_call: TRBJ1-1
cdr3_aa: AISSNPGQGNTEAF

cdr3_length: 14
d_call: TRBD2
v_call: TRBV5-4
clone_size: few
j_call: TRBJ2-1
cdr3_aa: ASSLGTSGPYNEQF

cdr3_length: 12
d_call: -
v_call: TRBV5-1
clone_size: -
j_call: TRBJ1-2
cdr3_aa: ASRIGGTGYGYT

cdr3_length: 14
d_call: TRBD2
v_call: TRBV10-3
clone_size: -
j_call: TRBJ2-3
cdr3_aa: ATQSTTSGTTDTQY

cdr3_length: 10
d_call: -
v_call: TRBV28
clone_size: once
j_call: TRBJ1-5
cdr3_aa: ASRPGPQPQH

cdr3_length: 12
d_call: -
v_call: TRBV5-6
clone_size: -
j_call: TRBJ1-2
cdr3_aa: ASSLLASPYGYT

cdr3_length: 12
d_call: TRBD1
v_call: TRBV19
clone_size: -
j_call: TRBJ1-2
cdr3_aa: ASSRDSLGGGYT

cdr3_length: 12
d_call: -
v_call: TRBV14
clone_size: -
j_call: TRBJ1-3
cdr3_aa: ASSPQAIGNTIY

cdr3_length: 15
d_call: TRBD2
v_call: TRBV5-4
clone_size: -
j_call: TRBJ2-6
cdr3_aa: ASSSGLADPGANVLT

cdr3_length: 12
d_call: -
v_call: TRBV21-1
clone_size: -
j_call: TRBJ1-2
cdr3_aa: ASSKTRRNYGYT

cdr3_length: 11
d_call: -
v_call: TRBV19
clone_size: -
j_call: TRBJ1-1
cdr3_aa: ASSLVVNTEAF

cdr3_length: 14
d_call: TRBD1
v_call: TRBV19
clone_size: few
j_call: TRBJ1-5
cdr3_aa: ASSIVGQGRNQPQH

cdr3_length: 16
d_call: -
v_call: TRBV9
clone_size: -
j_call: TRBJ2-1
cdr3_aa: ASSVATGRDWNYNEQF

cdr3_length: 11
d_call: -
v_call: TRBV5-1
clone_size: -
j_call: TRBJ2-1
cdr3_aa: ASSTAYYNEQF

cdr3_length: 12
d_call: -
v_call: TRBV5-6
clone_size: -
j_call: TRBJ1-5
cdr3_aa: ASSLGGIGQPQH

cdr3_length: 11
d_call: -
v_call: TRBV9
clone_size: -
j_call: TRBJ2-1
cdr3_aa: ASSPNTRDEQF

cdr3_length: 15
d_call: TRBD2
v_call: TRBV11-2
clone_size: -
j_call: TRBJ2-4
cdr3_aa: ASSLVLGRGAKNIQY